The 23 T cell receptor beta chains reported below all come from one sample, sequenced in a study of blood T cell repertoires in COVID-19. Method: immunoSEQ multiplex PCR; TCRdb's copy keeps in-frame clones and lacks some. Here the sample spans about 150,000 clones, under 90% being singletons. The sequenced sample was peripheral blood. These receptors were taken from a man aged 55 to 70 with acute or convalescent COVID-19.

V and J are TRBV4-2 and TRBJ2-5; 10 bases fit TRBD2. CDR1 and CDR2 from the germline V gene are LGHNA and YNFKEQ. CDR3 size: 17 residues. V was clipped by 3 bases and J by 5 bases; unmatched bases: 12. The CDR3, as DNA: TGTGCCAGCAGCCAGGCTAGCGGGGGACCTTTGGGGGAGACCCAGTACTTC. Translated: CASSQASGGPLGETQYF.

The genes are TRBV9 and TRBJ2-2, with a tentative D call TRBD2 (6 bases). CDR1 SGDLS and CDR2 YYNGEE come from the germline V gene. The CDR3 loop spans 15 amino acids. Between the trimmed V and J ends, which lost 0 bases and 5 bases, there was a span of 11 bases. The DNA of the CDR3 is TGTGCCAGCAGCGTAGGCGGGGTTGGAACCGGGGAGCTGTTTTTT. Translating gives CASSVGGVGTGELFF.

The CDR3 loop is CSASTRGRTEQFF. CDR3 in DNA: TGCAGTGCTAGTACGCGGGGCCGTACGGAGCAGTTCTTC. The chain has TRBV20-1 and TRBJ2-1; possibly TRBD2 for D (6 bases). V was pared by 3 bases and J by 10 bases, with 16 bases between. This CDR3 region has 13 residues. Looked up from germline, CDR1 is DFQATT and CDR2 is SNEGSKA (reference sequence).

The gene calls are TRBV5-4 and TRBJ2-5, with 15 bases fitting TRBD2. CDR3 length: 16 amino acids. Germline trimming cut 2 bases from V and 6 bases from J; bases unmatched to any gene: 5. CDR1 is SGHNT and CDR2 is YYREEE in the germline V gene (reference sequence). The CDR3 DNA reads as TGTGCCAGCAGCTTAGCCGGGACTAGCGGGAGGAAGACCCAGTACTTC. It yields the protein CASSLAGTSGRKTQYF.

The chain links TRBV6-5 to TRBJ2-1; maybe TRBD2 (6 bases). This CDR3 is built from 15 residues. Germline CDR1 MNHEY, CDR2 SVGAGI. V dropped 2 bases and J dropped 0 bases, with 8 bases sitting between them. The CDR3 reads CASSYSGRSYNEQFF. Written as DNA, the CDR3 is TGTGCCAGCAGTTACAGCGGGCGCTCCTACAATGAGCAGTTCTTC.

The chain uses TRBV4-1 and TRBJ1-5; D unresolved. This CDR3 contains 16 residues. Trimming cost V 0 bases and J 0 bases, with 9 bases left between them. Germline V gene data show CDR1 as MGHRA and CDR2 as YSYEKL. The CDR3 is CASSQDGEVSNQPQHF. As DNA, the CDR3 is TGCGCCAGCAGCCAAGATGGGGAGGTTAGCAATCAGCCCCAGCATTTT.

The chain carries TRBV4-3 and TRBJ1-5; D remains unclear. CDR1 and CDR2 from the germline V gene are LGHNA and YSLEER. Trimming pared 0 bases from V and 9 bases from J, leaving 12 bases between. The CDR3 has 14 residues. The CDR3 nucleotides read TGCGCCAGCAGCCAAGATACGGGATACGGGCCCCAGCATTTT. Its translation is CASSQDTGYGPQHF.

In its sample, this clone was seen once. The CDR3 sequence: CASSLGTGQEKLFF. The CDR3 DNA sequence: TGCGCCAGCAGCTTAGGGACAGGGCAAGAAAAACTGTTTTTT. The chain carries TRBV5-1 and TRBJ1-4; 9 bases line up with TRBD1. Germline CDR1 is SGHRS and CDR2 is YFSETQ. This CDR3 is 14 amino acids long. V was pared by 2 bases and J by 8 bases, with 4 bases of the junction left unmatched.

The rearrangement uses TRBV4-3 and TRBJ2-5; perhaps TRBD2 as D (5 bases). The germline V and J ends were trimmed by 3 bases and 0 bases, with 14 bases remaining between them. Per germline, CDR1 LGHNA and CDR2 YSLEER. The CDR3 length is 16 residues. The CDR3 nucleotides read TGCGCCAGCAGCCAGGCTATGGAGCGGTACCAAGAGACCCAGTACTTC. This codes for CASSQAMERYQETQYF.

This clone has a single count. Other DNA sequences in this sample translate to the same CDR3. CDR3 loop: CSARGQETQYF. CDR3 in DNA: TGCAGTGCCCGGGGCCAAGAGACCCAGTACTTC. The chain recombines TRBV20-1 with TRBJ2-5; possible D gene TRBD2, 5 bases. The germline V gene encodes CDR1 DFQATT and CDR2 SNEGSKA (reference sequence). The CDR3 runs to 11 residues. V lost 6 bases and J lost 1, with 6 bases in between.

This chain connects TRBV11-2 to TRBJ2-1, with a possible D match to TRBD1 (6 bases). Looked up from germline, CDR1 is SGHAT and CDR2 is FQNNGV. V gave up 3 bases and J gave up 5 bases, with 14 bases separating them. The CDR3 is 15 amino acids. CDR3 nucleotides: TGTGCCAGCAGCTTTCCTCCTAACAGGGACAATGAGCAGTTCTTC. This encodes CASSFPPNRDNEQFF.

The gene calls are TRBV5-1 and TRBJ2-5; 7 bases fit TRBD1. Trimming removed 5 bases from V and 5 bases from J; junction bases left unmatched: 9. The CDR3 covers 14 residues. Germline CDR1 is SGHRS and CDR2 is YFSETQ. The DNA of the CDR3 is TGCGCCAGCAGTTCGAGAGGGGGCGGGGAGACCCAGTACTTC. Translating gives CASSSRGGGETQYF. The full variable domain, its missing parts supplied by reference TRBV5-1 and TRBJ2-5, is KAGVTQTPRYLIKTRGQQVTLSCSPISGHRSVSWYQQTPGQGLQFLFEYFSETQRNKGNFPGRFSGRQFSNSRSEMNVSTLELGDSALYLCASSSRGGGETQYFGPGTRLLVL.

About this clone: The sample has other DNA sequences that encode this CDR3 too. The chain is built from TRBV7-9 and TRBJ1-1; D is uncertain. From germline, CDR1 is SEHNR and CDR2 FQNEAQ (reference sequence). V gave up 5 bases and J gave up 0 bases, with 10 bases separating them. The CDR3 is made up of 14 amino acids. This CDR3 reads CASSLGGLNTEAFF. For the CDR3, the DNA is TGTGCCAGCAGCCTAGGCGGGTTGAACACTGAAGCTTTCTTT.

The V call is TRBV4-2, the J call TRBJ1-2, with 10 bases aligning to TRBD1. The CDR3 length is 13 residues. V was clipped by 4 bases and J by 4 bases; unmatched bases: 0. Germline lookup yields CDR1 LGHNA and CDR2 YNFKEQ. In DNA form, the CDR3 reads TGTGCCAGCAGCCGGGACAGGGGCTATGGCTACACCTTC. This gives the protein CASSRDRGYGYTF.

This sequence joins TRBV27 and TRBJ1-6, with D perhaps matching TRBD1 (6 bases). Germline V lookup: CDR1 MNHEY, CDR2 SMNVEV (reference sequence). This CDR3 comprises 15 residues. The ends were cut back, 0 bases at V and 7 bases at J, with 10 bases in the middle. The CDR3 region has the DNA TGTGCCAGCAGTTTATCCTTGAGGGGGAATTCACCCCTCCACTTT. The encoded protein is CASSLSLRGNSPLHF.

This rearrangement joins TRBV6-1 to TRBJ2-5; 14 bases line up with TRBD2. In germline, CDR1 is MNHNS, CDR2 SASEGT. The V segment lost 4 bases and the J segment 4 bases; nucleotides outside the gene matches: 8. This CDR3 spans 17 amino acids. The CDR3 sequence is CASSGTSGGSFRETQYF. For the CDR3, the DNA is TGTGCCAGCAGTGGGACTAGCGGGGGGTCCTTCCGAGAGACCCAGTACTTC.

The chain employs TRBV5-1 and TRBJ1-2, with D perhaps matching TRBD1 (5 bases). The CDR3 loop spans 15 amino acids. Trimming took off 4 bases at V and 8 bases at J, with 21 bases between the two ends. From germline, CDR1 is SGHRS and CDR2 YFSETQ. The CDR3 spells CASSPAQTDSGGYTF. The CDR3 region has the DNA TGCGCCAGCAGCCCAGCCCAGACAGACTCCGGGGGCTACACCTTC.

The chain employs TRBV7-9 and TRBJ2-3; tentatively, D is TRBD1 (6 bases). Germline V gene data show CDR1 as SEHNR and CDR2 as FQNEAQ (reference sequence). CDR3 length equals 12 residues. Trimming took 5 bases from V and 12 from J, leaving 15 bases between them. The CDR3 here is CASSPQGSTQYF. DNA for the CDR3: TGTGCCAGCAGCCCCCAGGGGAGTACCCAGTATTTT.

V gene TRBV2 combines with J gene TRBJ2-3, with 12 positions matching TRBD2. Per germline, CDR1 SNHLY and CDR2 FYNNEI. The CDR3 covers 16 residues. V shed 7 bases and J 7 bases; nucleotides not matched to a gene: 12. CDR3 protein: CASTQLAGGGGNTQYF. CDR3 nucleotide sequence: TGTGCCAGCACCCAACTAGCGGGAGGAGGAGGCAATACGCAGTATTTT.

V is TRBV6-2 or TRBV6-3 and J is TRBJ1-5, with D maybe TRBD1 (5 bases). Germline lookup yields CDR1 MNHEY and CDR2 SVGEGT. This CDR3 region has 17 residues. Trimming cost V 3 bases and J 0 bases, with 15 bases left between them. The chain's CDR3 is CASSYGAGLYSNQPQHF. The CDR3 DNA reads TGTGCCAGCAGTTATGGGGCGGGGCTGTATAGCAATCAGCCCCAGCATTTT.

This clone occurred a few times. V and J are TRBV27 and TRBJ2-2; tentative D call: TRBD1 (5 bases). Germline values: CDR1 MNHEY, CDR2 SMNVEV (reference sequence). The V end lost 3 bases, the J end lost 5 bases, and 10 bases lay between the germline ends. The CDR3 extends over 14 amino acids. CDR3 sequence reads: CASSFRAPTGELFF. The CDR3 nucleotides read TGTGCCAGCAGTTTCAGGGCACCAACCGGGGAGCTGTTTTTT.

This chain links TRBV18 with TRBJ2-7, with D perhaps matching TRBD1 (7 bases). With 3 bases removed from V and 5 bases from J, the gap between germline ends came to 17 bases. Per the germline V gene, CDR1 is KGHSH and CDR2 is LQKENI. The CDR3 spans 15 residues. The CDR3 sequence is CASSPEGRGSHEQYF. The CDR3 bases are TGTGCCAGCTCACCGGAGGGCAGGGGGTCCCACGAGCAGTACTTC.

V usage is TRBV15 and J usage is TRBJ1-5; D is undetermined. The CDR3 is 13 amino acids. Germline V gives CDR1 LNHNV, CDR2 YYDKDF (reference sequence). V gave up 4 bases and J gave up 9 bases, with 13 bases separating them. The CDR3 sequence is CATSTTRDRPQHF. CDR3 coding DNA: TGTGCCACCAGCACGACACGAGACCGGCCCCAGCATTTT.